The text below deals with one TCR beta chain. This sample was included in a study of blood T cell repertoires in COVID-19. Study information: Samples came from the United States, Italy and Spain, spanning acute and convalescent COVID-19.

The protocol was immunoSEQ multiplex PCR, while the TCRdb copy is restricted to in-frame clones and leaves out a portion. Seen here are 150,000 to 200,000 clones, around 92% observed once, and the top ten hold about 4.8%. CDR1 and CDR2 from the germline V gene are MNHEY and SMNVEV (reference sequence). The CDR3 has 14 amino acids. Trimming removed 4 bases at V and 4 bases at J, with 14 bases between. Material for sequencing was peripheral blood. This sequence joins TRBV27 and TRBJ2-7, with a tentative D call TRBD1 (7 bases). This sequence originates from a man between 25 and 39 years old with COVID-19, enrolled during active disease. The CDR3 nucleotides are TGTGCCAGCAGTTCCTCAGGGGGGTGGTACGAGCAGTACTTC. Protein sequence: CASSSSGGWYEQYF.